This T cell receptor beta chain is from a study of T cell repertoires in cytomegalovirus infection. MiXCR, run by TCRdb on the reads, gives a single entry per CDR3 protein. The data show 450,000 to 550,000 distinct CDR3 sequences, 42% seen once. As regards this clonotype: Its specificity is unknown.

Points from the study as a whole: HLA-C-restricted, CMV-specific TCR beta clonotypes were dominant ex vivo.

The CDR3 has 16 amino acids. The V gene lost 0 bases and the J gene lost 7 bases, with 15 bases spanning the gap. Germline V gives CDR1 SGHVS, CDR2 FNYEAQ. Source: cultured PBMCs, taken from culture after CMV antigen stimulation. The rearrangement links TRBV7-6 to TRBJ2-2; no clear D gene. The origin of this receptor is a human donor in good health (CMV status not recorded). Some clones in this sample may be carry-over from other donors' samples. Here the CDR3 reads CASSLASISVGGELFF. The CDR3 DNA is TGTGCCAGCAGCTTAGCTAGTATATCGGTGGGCGGGGAGCTGTTTTTT.